These 18 T cell receptor beta chains came from one sample sequenced in a study of T cells in Graves' hyperthyroidism and ophthalmopathy. Template material for amplifying TCR beta CDR3 regions consisted of RNA transcripts. A set of HTBI primers served as the primers for a first-round RT-PCR of the TCR CDR3. TCRdb reprocessed the multiplex PCR reads via MiXCR and lists one record per CDR3 protein. The top ten clones hold about 16% of a sample with about 690,000 distinct CDR3 sequences, approximately 15% of them seen once. The sequencing input was blood. The receptors were gathered from a man aged 45-65 years with Graves' hyperthyroidism.

This clonotype was counted only a few times. J is TRBJ2-7 and V is TRBV15, with D possibly being TRBD1 or TRBD2 (5 bases each). This CDR3 has 14 residues. CDR1 and CDR2 from the germline V gene are LNHNV and YYDKDF (reference sequence). V lost 0 bases, J lost 3 bases, and 9 bases lay in between. For the CDR3, the DNA is TGTGCCACCAGCAGAGATTCAGGGAGCTACGAGCAGTACTTC. Translation gives CATSRDSGSYEQYF.

The chain uses TRBV24-1 and TRBJ2-4, with D possibly TRBD1 on 6 matching bases. The germline V and J ends were trimmed by 3 bases and 8 bases, with 16 bases remaining between them. Germline V gives CDR1 KGHDR, CDR2 SFDVKD. The CDR3 covers 15 residues. The DNA for the CDR3 is TGTGCCACCAGTGATCCGAGACAGGTCCCGGACATTCAGTACTTC. This sequence encodes CATSDPRQVPDIQYF.

This clonotype has at least ten counts. The chain uses TRBV30 and TRBJ1-5; D ambiguous. The CDR3 has 13 residues. Germline CDR1 is GTSNPN and CDR2 is SVGIG (reference sequence). V lost 0 bases and J lost 5, with 8 bases in between. The CDR3 spells CAWSVPWDQPQHF. The CDR3 coding sequence is TGTGCCTGGAGTGTACCCTGGGATCAGCCCCAGCATTTT.

This clonotype has a count of ten or more. V usage is TRBV27 and J usage is TRBJ2-1; D perhaps matches TRBD2 (6 bases). CDR1 and CDR2 (germline): MNHEY, SMNVEV (reference sequence). V gave up 5 bases and J gave up 4 bases, with 18 bases separating them. The CDR3 is 16 amino acids. The CDR3 protein is CASSHTRGLPYNEQFF. The CDR3 DNA reads as TGTGCCAGCAGTCACACCCGGGGACTCCCTTACAATGAGCAGTTCTTC.

This clonotype was found a few times. The CDR3 region is CATSDSAGGLSGELFF. CDR3 DNA: TGTGCCACCAGTGATTCTGCGGGAGGGCTCTCCGGGGAGCTGTTTTTT. V is TRBV24-1 and J is TRBJ2-2, with TRBD2 matching over 9 bases. V dropped 2 bases and J dropped 6; count of bases not matched to a gene: 6. This CDR3 is built from 16 residues. CDR1 and CDR2 (germline): KGHDR, SFDVKD.

In this sample, this clonotype turned up many times. The chain carries TRBV6-5 and TRBJ2-1; perhaps TRBD2 as D (6 bases). Trimming shortened V by 4 bases and J by 6 bases, and 7 bases separated the two germline ends. The CDR3 has 12 amino acids. The germline CDR1 and CDR2 sequences are MNHEY and SVGAGI. CDR3 in amino acids: CASSSGGNEQFF. The CDR3 nucleotides read TGTGCCAGCAGTTCCGGGGGCAATGAGCAGTTCTTC.

This clonotype was observed at least ten times. The rearrangement uses TRBV2 and TRBJ2-3, with 8 nucleotides matching TRBD2. The ends lost 3 bases at V and 5 bases at J; junction bases unmatched: 4. The CDR3 covers 14 residues. CDR1 and CDR2 (germline): SNHLY, FYNNEI. The CDR3 protein is CASSESGSRDTQYF. CDR3 DNA: TGTGCCAGCAGTGAGAGCGGGAGTAGAGATACGCAGTATTTT.

In its sample, this clonotype was seen many times. DNA for the CDR3: TGTGCCATCACCGACTCTAAGGGCTCCTACGAGCAGTACTTC. Translating gives CAITDSKGSYEQYF. The chain employs TRBV10-3 and TRBJ2-7; D not certain. Trimming took off 7 bases at V and 0 bases at J, with 13 bases between the two ends. Germline lookup yields CDR1 ENHRY and CDR2 SYGVKD. This CDR3 has 14 amino acids.

This clonotype was seen repeatedly, ten times or more. This chain uses TRBV2 with TRBJ2-3; D remains unclear. The CDR3 is 10 amino acids. V lost 6 bases, J lost 5 bases, and 3 bases lay in between. CDR1 and CDR2 (germline): SNHLY, FYNNEI. DNA of the CDR3: TGTGCCAGCAGACTAGATACGCAGTATTTT. It yields the protein CASRLDTQYF.

This clonotype was counted many times. The V and J genes are TRBV7-8 and TRBJ2-2; 10 bases match TRBD2. This CDR3 is 18 amino acids long. The germline gives CDR1 SGHVS, CDR2 FQNEAQ. Trimming cost V 1 base and J 0 bases; bases outside gene matches: 5. CDR3 in amino acids: CASSLVGLAAPNTGELFF. The CDR3 bases are TGTGCCAGCAGCTTAGTAGGACTAGCGGCGCCGAACACCGGGGAGCTGTTTTTT.

The V and J genes are TRBV14 and TRBJ1-3; D call uncertain. CDR1 and CDR2 (germline): SGHDN, FVKESK. Trimming left V 3 bases short and J 0 bases short, with 12 bases between. CDR3 length: 16 residues. The CDR3 sequence: CASSHEAASSGNTIYF. CDR3 bases: TGTGCCAGCAGCCACGAGGCAGCGTCCTCTGGAAACACCATATATTTT.

This clonotype was seen repeatedly, ten times or more. The chain recombines TRBV2 with TRBJ2-7; D unresolved. The CDR3 runs to 14 residues. V was pared by 8 bases and J by 0 bases, with 14 bases between. Germline V gives CDR1 SNHLY, CDR2 FYNNEI. The CDR3 nucleotides read TGTGCCAGCTCGGACCCGTGGAGCTCCTACGAGCAGTACTTC. This gives the protein CASSDPWSSYEQYF.

This clonotype came up many times. The genes are TRBV10-3 and TRBJ2-7; no clear D. V was trimmed by 6 bases and J by 4 bases, leaving 16 bases between them. Per germline, CDR1 ENHRY and CDR2 SYGVKD. This CDR3 region has 14 residues. Here the CDR3 reads CAISPRVSSYEQYF. In DNA, the CDR3 is TGTGCCATCAGCCCTCGGGTCTCCTCTTACGAGCAGTACTTC.

This clonotype was detected ten times or more. This chain connects TRBV12-3 or TRBV12-4 to TRBJ2-3, with 12 bases fitting TRBD2. V lost 5 bases, J lost 1 base, and 1 base stayed unmatched. This CDR3 comprises 15 residues. CDR3 bases: TGTGCCAGCAGTGGACTAGCGGGACGCACAGATACGCAGTATTTT. This sequence encodes CASSGLAGRTDTQYF.

The chain combines TRBV6-2 or TRBV6-3 with TRBJ2-5; 7 bases align to TRBD1. Germline V lookup: CDR1 MNHEY, CDR2 SVGEGT. The CDR3 sequence is 16 residues long. Trimming at V came to 6 bases and at J to 0 bases, leaving 10 bases not matched to a gene. CDR3 sequence (DNA): TGTGCCAGCAGCCCTCGGACAGGATCGTACCAAGAGACCCAGTACTTC. It is translated as CASSPRTGSYQETQYF.

This clonotype was recorded many times. The chain links TRBV14 to TRBJ2-7, with TRBD2 identical over 10 bases. Trimming at V came to 4 bases and at J to 5 bases, leaving 14 bases not matched to a gene. Germline CDR1 and CDR2: SGHDN and FVKESK. The CDR3 covers 17 residues. The CDR3 coding sequence is TGTGCCAGCAGCCCCGTTATACGAGCTAGCGGGAGACACGAGCAGTACTTC. Translation gives CASSPVIRASGRHEQYF.

The sample holds many counts of this clonotype. This chain uses TRBV15 with TRBJ1-1, with no clear D. The germline V gene encodes CDR1 LNHNV and CDR2 YYDKDF (reference sequence). The CDR3 loop spans 14 amino acids. V lost 0 bases and J 0 bases, leaving 5 bases between the germline ends. CDR3 sequence reads: CATSRDRMNTEAFF. In DNA form, the CDR3 reads TGTGCCACCAGCAGAGATCGAATGAACACTGAAGCTTTCTTT.

This clonotype showed up many times. The V call is TRBV28, the J call TRBJ2-5; no reliable D call. Germline CDR1 is MDHEN and CDR2 is SYDVKM. V was shortened by 1 base and J by 3 bases, with 9 bases between the two germline ends. The CDR3 runs 14 residues. CDR3 nucleotide sequence: TGTGCCAGCAGTTTATTTCCCAAAGAAGAGACCCAGTACTTC. As protein: CASSLFPKEETQYF.